The 5 T cell receptor beta chains given below trace back to one sample, sequenced in a study of beta chain features in type 1 diabetes. Points from the study as a whole: People with Type 1 diabetes carried modestly yet significantly shorter TCRB CDR3s in all four CD4+ subsets.

What was sequenced were expressed TCRB transcripts, since all of the isolated RNA had been reverse transcribed. The table came from immunoSEQ multiplex PCR; TCRdb's copy has only in-frame clones and leaves some out. Of 550,000 to 850,000 clones in the sample, around 15% were seen once. Antigens for these TCRs are unknown. Sample: naive CD4+ T cells from blood. The receptors come from a man between 18 and 35 years old with type 1 diabetes.

In this sample, this clone turned up a few times. The chain employs TRBV10-3 and TRBJ1-1, with D unclear. V dropped 6 bases and J dropped 3 bases, with 5 bases sitting between them. The CDR3 is 11 residues long. The germline gives CDR1 ENHRY, CDR2 SYGVKD. The DNA of the CDR3 is TGTGCCATCAGAGAATACACTGAAGCTTTCTTT. Translating it yields CAIREYTEAFF.

This clone was seen a few times. The V call is TRBV9, the J call TRBJ2-5; tentatively, D is TRBD1 (6 bases). The CDR3 is made up of 14 amino acids. Trimming left V 4 bases short and J 0 bases short, with 10 bases between. Germline-derived CDR1 and CDR2 are SGDLS and YYNGEE. For the CDR3, the DNA is TGTGCCAGCAGCATTAGGACAGACCAAGAGACCCAGTACTTC. Translation gives CASSIRTDQETQYF.

This clone turned up a few times. This chain links TRBV6-6 with TRBJ1-1, with D uncertain. V was clipped by 5 bases and J by 0 bases, with 7 bases between them. Germline assignment: CDR1 MNHNY and CDR2 SVGAGI (reference sequence). The CDR3 covers 13 residues. CDR3 loop: CASSKGMNTEAFF. The CDR3 DNA sequence: TGTGCCAGCAGTAAGGGTATGAACACTGAAGCTTTCTTT.

The genes are TRBV7-9 and TRBJ1-2; 8 bases are a match to TRBD1. With 5 bases clipped from V and 2 bases from J, the junction kept 4 bases outside the gene matches. The CDR3 spans 14 residues. Per germline, CDR1 SEHNR and CDR2 FQNEAQ (reference sequence). CDR3 coding DNA: TGTGCCAGCAGCGCCCGGACAGGGAACTATGGCTACACCTTC. Residues: CASSARTGNYGYTF.

This clone was seen only a few times. The chain uses TRBV11-2 and TRBJ2-5, with 8 bases matching TRBD1. Germline values: CDR1 SGHAT, CDR2 FQNNGV. CDR3 length equals 14 residues. After removal of 4 bases from V and 5 bases from J, the junction contained 6 bases not matched to a gene. Written as DNA, the CDR3 is TGTGCCAGCAGCTCGCAGGGGGCCCTGGAGACCCAGTACTTC. Its translation: CASSSQGALETQYF.